These T cell receptor beta chains were read from a single sample in a study of CD8 T cells in Susac syndrome. MiXCR was run by TCRdb on the immunoSEQ multiplex PCR reads, yielding one entry per CDR3 protein. The sample records tens of thousands of distinct CDR3 sequences, 96% being singletons. The sequenced material came from CD4+ T cells from PBMCs. These receptor sequences come from a human donor with multiple sclerosis. Each CDR3 is given with its conserved first and last residue. A D gene is named only where the DNA matches it firmly. Clone size appears in some rows only: once, few, many, or a class for an expanded clone.

j_call clone_size v_call d_call cdr3_aa cdr3_nt
TRBJ1-5 - TRBV2 - CASSGRQNNQPQHF TGTGCCAGCAGTGGCCGACAGAACAATCAGCCCCAGCATTTT
TRBJ2-2 - TRBV24-1 TRBD1 CATWDRDTGELFF TGTGCCACCTGGGACAGGGATACCGGGGAGCTGTTTTTT
TRBJ1-2 once TRBV29-1 TRBD1 CSVALGQNYGYTF TGCAGCGTTGCCCTGGGACAGAACTATGGCTACACCTTC
TRBJ1-1 - TRBV25-1 - CASSDNSGGTEAFF TGTGCCAGCAGTGACAATAGCGGGGGCACTGAAGCTTTCTTT
TRBJ1-1 - TRBV3-1 - CASSRYLRDRSLNTEAFF TGTGCCAGCAGCCGATACCTCCGGGACCGAAGTTTGAACACTGAAGCTTTCTTT
TRBJ2-1 once TRBV29-1 TRBD2 CSGRGGQDNEQFF TGCAGCGGGCGGGGGGGCCAGGACAATGAGCAGTTCTTC
TRBJ2-7 - TRBV18 TRBD1 CASSPAGTGVYEQYF TGTGCCAGCTCACCGGCCGGGACAGGGGTTTACGAGCAGTACTTC
TRBJ2-5 - TRBV3-1 TRBD2 CASSLGLAGGLETQYF TGTGCCAGCAGCCTCGGACTAGCGGGGGGGTTAGAGACCCAGTACTTC
TRBJ1-5 - TRBV12-3/TRBV12-4 - CASSLAIGGSQPQHF TGTGCCAGCAGTTTAGCAATCGGGGGATCTCAGCCCCAGCATTTT
TRBJ2-2 - TRBV7-8 - CASSRILRGTGGELFF TGTGCCAGCAGCCGTATCCTCAGGGGAACAGGAGGGGAGCTGTTTTTT
TRBJ2-2 - TRBV12-3/TRBV12-4 TRBD1 CASSPQDRGRDGELFF TGTGCCAGCAGTCCCCAGGACAGGGGGCGAGACGGGGAGCTGTTTTTT
TRBJ1-1 - TRBV4-3 - CASSQEEQSNTEAFF TGCGCCAGCAGCCAAGAGGAACAGTCGAACACTGAAGCTTTCTTT
TRBJ2-7 - TRBV7-9 - CASSPISTGPYEQYF TGTGCCAGCAGCCCCATCTCCACGGGGCCCTACGAGCAGTACTTC
TRBJ2-1 - TRBV5-4 TRBD2 CASSKGLAGSNEQFF TGTGCCAGCAGCAAAGGACTAGCGGGGTCCAATGAGCAGTTCTTC
TRBJ1-2 once TRBV20-1 TRBD1 CSARDHATGYGYTF TGCAGTGCTAGAGATCATGCGACAGGGTATGGCTACACCTTC
TRBJ1-6 - TRBV6-5 - CASSSAYNSPLHF TGTGCCAGCAGCTCGGCCTATAATTCACCCCTCCACTTT
TRBJ1-5 once TRBV27 - CASSFQGGNQPQHF TGTGCCAGCAGTTTTCAGGGCGGCAATCAGCCCCAGCATTTT
TRBJ2-1 - TRBV3-1 - CASSQATNTGYEQFF TGTGCCAGCAGCCAAGCTACGAACACAGGGTATGAGCAGTTCTTC
TRBJ2-1 - TRBV11-3 TRBD2 CASSRRGGGYNEQFF TGTGCCAGCAGCCGGCGCGGGGGGGGCTACAATGAGCAGTTCTTC
TRBJ2-2 - TRBV5-1 TRBD1 CASSSQGEVTGELFF TGCGCCAGCAGCTCACAGGGGGAGGTCACCGGGGAGCTGTTTTTT
TRBJ2-7 once TRBV7-8 - CASMQWDRPYEQYF TGTGCCAGCATGCAATGGGACCGACCCTACGAGCAGTACTTC
TRBJ2-7 - TRBV6-5 - CASSNDRRYEQYF TGTGCCAGCAGCAATGACAGGCGTTACGAGCAGTACTTC
TRBJ2-7 - TRBV5-1 - CASMEGGEQYF TGCGCCAGCATGGAGGGCGGCGAGCAGTACTTC
TRBJ2-1 - TRBV30 TRBD1 CAWSTQGDEQFF TGTGCCTGGAGTACCCAGGGGGATGAGCAGTTCTTC
TRBJ1-6 - TRBV3-1 - CASSLGGLNSPLHF TGTGCCAGCAGCCTCGGGGGGCTAAATTCACCCCTCCACTTT
TRBJ2-7 - TRBV4-2 - CASSQDQTVSYEQYF TGTGCCAGCAGCCAAGATCAAACGGTCTCCTACGAGCAGTACTTC
TRBJ2-1 - TRBV6-2/TRBV6-3 TRBD1 CASRLPGGGEQFF TGTGCCAGCAGACTCCCAGGGGGTGGTGAGCAGTTCTTC
TRBJ1-1 - TRBV6-5 - CASSYSITSDTEAFF TGTGCCAGCAGTTACTCGATCACTTCGGACACTGAAGCTTTCTTT
TRBJ2-5 - TRBV7-2 - CASRTGGGETQYF TGTGCCAGCAGAACCGGGGGCGGGGAGACCCAGTACTTC
TRBJ2-5 - TRBV5-4 TRBD2 CASNLLSAGEETQYF TGTGCCAGCAACCTACTATCAGCGGGGGAGGAGACCCAGTACTTC
TRBJ2-1 - TRBV7-2 TRBD2 CASSSTSGGHNEQFF TGTGCCAGCAGCTCAACTAGCGGGGGACACAATGAGCAGTTCTTC
TRBJ2-1 - TRBV29-1 TRBD1 CSGGQGERNEQFF TGCAGCGGCGGACAGGGGGAAAGGAATGAGCAGTTCTTC
TRBJ2-7 once TRBV7-9 - CASSLRGSDSYEQYF TGTGCCAGCAGCTTACGGGGTTCTGATTCCTACGAGCAGTACTTC
TRBJ2-2 - TRBV5-1 - CASSGQGRPNTGELFF TGCGCCAGCAGCGGGCAGGGGAGGCCGAACACCGGGGAGCTGTTTTTT
TRBJ2-3 - TRBV20-1 - CSAGTRGYTDTQYF TGCAGTGCTGGTACTCGCGGGTACACAGATACGCAGTATTTT
TRBJ1-5 - TRBV15 - CATSRASSAGSNQPQHF TGTGCCACCAGCAGAGCTTCGTCGGCGGGTAGCAATCAGCCCCAGCATTTT
TRBJ2-3 once TRBV30 - CAWSVQGLMDTQYF TGTGCCTGGAGTGTACAAGGTCTTATGGATACGCAGTATTTT
TRBJ2-7 - TRBV18 - CASSPSLVEQYF TGTGCCAGCTCACCAAGTCTCGTTGAGCAGTACTTC
TRBJ2-5 - TRBV10-3 - CAISEGGAQQETQYF TGTGCCATCAGTGAAGGAGGAGCTCAGCAGGAGACCCAGTACTTC
TRBJ2-7 few TRBV7-8 TRBD1 CASSLGQGRSYEQYF TGTGCCAGCAGCTTAGGACAGGGAAGATCCTACGAGCAGTACTTC
TRBJ1-3 - TRBV12-3/TRBV12-4 - CASSSPRRSGNTIYF TGTGCCAGCAGTTCCCCCCGTCGCTCTGGAAACACCATATATTTT
TRBJ1-6 - TRBV27 TRBD1 CASSLNRGIDNSPLHF TGTGCCAGCAGTTTGAACAGGGGAATAGATAATTCACCCCTCCACTTT